The present T cell receptor beta chain was sequenced within a study of shared clonotypes between healthy human individuals. CDR1 SEHNR and CDR2 FQNEAQ come from the germline V gene (reference sequence). V shed 3 bases and J 8 bases; nucleotides not matched to a gene: 16. This CDR3 contains 17 residues. Repertoires were generated with immunoSEQ multiplex PCR, while TCRdb's copy carries only in-frame clones and drops some. This table has approximately 2,000,000 clones, 85% to 95% appearing once. This sequence originates from a man in his late teens or twenties in good health. Some clones in this sample may be carry-over from other donors' samples. The sample was naive CD4+ T cells from PBMCs. Regarding subset: CD45RA+ positively selected. The V call is TRBV7-9, the J call TRBJ1-2, with 9 bases that match TRBD1. The CDR3 here is CASSLRDRVVSGGGYTF. For the CDR3, the DNA is TGTGCCAGCAGCTTGCGGGACAGGGTAGTAAGTGGGGGCGGCTACACCTTC.